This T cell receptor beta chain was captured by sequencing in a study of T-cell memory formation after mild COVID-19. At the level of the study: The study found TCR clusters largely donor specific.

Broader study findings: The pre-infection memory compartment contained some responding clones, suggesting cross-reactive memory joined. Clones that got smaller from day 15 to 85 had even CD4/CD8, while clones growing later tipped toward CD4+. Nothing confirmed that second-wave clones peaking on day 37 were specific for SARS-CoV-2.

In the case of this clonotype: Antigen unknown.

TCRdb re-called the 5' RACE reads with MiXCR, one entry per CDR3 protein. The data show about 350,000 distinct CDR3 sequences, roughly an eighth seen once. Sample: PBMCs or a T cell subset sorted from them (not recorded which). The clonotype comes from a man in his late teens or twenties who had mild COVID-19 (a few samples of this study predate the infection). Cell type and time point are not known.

CDR3 coding DNA: TGCAGTGCTAGACCACGGGGGATAAGTGCTAATCAGCCCCAGCATTTT. Amino acids: CSARPRGISANQPQHF. This sequence joins TRBV20-1 and TRBJ1-5, with D possibly being TRBD1 (5 bases). This CDR3 is built from 16 residues. Per germline, CDR1 DFQATT and CDR2 SNEGSKA (reference sequence). V lost 2 bases and J 4 bases, leaving 18 bases between the germline ends.